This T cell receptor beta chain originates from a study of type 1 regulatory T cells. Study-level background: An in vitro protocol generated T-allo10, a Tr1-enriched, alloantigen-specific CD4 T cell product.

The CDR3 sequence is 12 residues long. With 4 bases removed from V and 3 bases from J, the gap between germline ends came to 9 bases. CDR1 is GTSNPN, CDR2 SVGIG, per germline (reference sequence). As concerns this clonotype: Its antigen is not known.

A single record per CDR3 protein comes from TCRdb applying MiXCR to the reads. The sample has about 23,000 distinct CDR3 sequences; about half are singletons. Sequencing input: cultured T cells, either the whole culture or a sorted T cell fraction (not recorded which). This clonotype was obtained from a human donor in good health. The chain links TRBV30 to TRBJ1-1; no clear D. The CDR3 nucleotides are TGTGCCTGGATTCGGTTGGACACTGAAGCTTTCTTT. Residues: CAWIRLDTEAFF. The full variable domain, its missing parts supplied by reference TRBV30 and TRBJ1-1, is SQTIHQWPATLVQPVGSPLSLECTVEGTSNPNLYWYRQAAGRGLQLLFYSVGIGQISSEVPQNLSASRPQDRQFILSSKKLLLSDSGFYLCAWIRLDTEAFFGQGTRLTVV.